This T cell receptor (beta chain) was obtained from a study of early stage breast cancer tumors (TCRdb year 2017). Study-wide context: Of the 15 or so invasive breast tumors, 12 to 13 were found to be estrogen receptor-positive, progesterone receptor-positive and HER2-negative. Across all samples, 2,651,842 templates representing about 1,100,000 unique clonotypes were detected. On average, each sample got around 10-fold read coverage. Of the approximately twelve ER+/PR+/HER2- tumors, eight were classified as invasive ductal carcinomas and four as invasive lobular carcinomas. General study outcomes and caveats: The small cohort size prevented analysis by tumor subtype. Enriched TCRB sequences shared across patients were mostly commonly generated sequences, unlikely to play an important role in the tumor microenvironment. Greater similarity was observed between blood and normal breast repertoires than between blood and tumor repertoires, and tumor was distinguished from normal in about 85% of the 16 patients when each tissue was compared with blood. Compared with adjacent normal breast tissue, tumors had approximately 2.5-fold higher T cell density and higher clonality. Sequencing bulk genomic DNA from unsorted cells could not capture chain pairing or functional markers like CD4, CD8 and FOXP3.

Each sample was amplified in two independent genomic DNA replicates, using 0.5 ug for blood and 1.5 ug for tumor or normal breast. Following the manufacturer's instructions, the ImmunoSeq Intro kit was used to carry out TCRB sequencing on genomic DNA. The multiplex PCR ran for around 30 cycles using proprietary primers and spike-in control sequences for absolute quantification. Single-end 150-bp reads were used to sequence an 87-bp fragment spanning the CDR3 and the flanking V and J genes. Seven samples, each with two replicates, were multiplexed per lane of an Illumina MiSeq using version 3.0 chemistry. In the authors' own workflow: Raw data were processed with the vendor's proprietary pipeline, and both replicates were merged into a single result per sample. Productive rearrangements sharing the V-gene family, CDR3 amino acid sequence and J-gene segment were defined as clonotypes. To compute clonality, the normalized Shannon entropy (Pielou evenness) of TCRB abundances was subtracted from 1. To estimate T cell density, the total number of templates was divided by the number of input cells, which was inferred from the amount of DNA input. Recon with default parameters was used to estimate total repertoire diversity and clonality. Tumor-enriched clonotypes were defined as having over 0.1% abundance in tumor and at least 32-fold higher abundance than in normal breast. What TCRdb holds here is the immuneACCESS table cut down to in-frame rearrangements. Part of the clones is not present; checked against another copy, under half of the missing clones reflect an unresolved V gene, and the others are unexplained. V and J calls plus clone size are reproduced from that table; the DNA served to infer D and trimming. The sample data list tens of thousands of clones, and roughly 78% of these were observed just once. The leading ten clones occupy roughly 3% of the sample.

A word on this clone: This clone's antigen is unknown. The input lacks base qualities; no much larger clone sits a single base away.

The study profiled bulk TCR beta-chain repertoires in matched peripheral blood, tumor and adjacent normal breast tissue taken from fewer than 20 patients with early-stage breast cancer. Before surgery, about 4.5-10 mL of whole blood was collected into EDTA tubes and then processed within 2 hours. Ficoll-Paque centrifugation in SepMate-50 tubes was used to isolate peripheral blood mononuclear cells. PBMCs were cryopreserved in aliquots of roughly 2 to 4.5 million cells in about 90% FBS with approximately 10% DMSO and kept in liquid nitrogen. Genomic DNA was extracted with the Qiagen AllPrep DNA/RNA Mini kit. The CDR3, cysteine through phenylalanine, is 17 amino acids long. The sequence is cut down to CDR3 DNA, 51 bases in frame from base 1. Trimming removed 3 bases from V and 0 bases from J; the gene matches leave 7 bases unexplained. Looking up the germline V gene yields CDR1 SGHRS and CDR2 YFSETQ.

This sequence uses TRBV5-1 and TRBJ2-1, and TRBD2 matches 9 of the central bases. Material for sequencing was blood. The source of this sequence is a person aged 40 to 49 with breast cancer. The CDR3 is CASSSSTSGSSYNEQFF. The nucleotide sequence reads as follows: TGCGCCAGCAGCTCTTCGACTAGCGGCAGCTCCTACAATGAGCAGTTCTTC.